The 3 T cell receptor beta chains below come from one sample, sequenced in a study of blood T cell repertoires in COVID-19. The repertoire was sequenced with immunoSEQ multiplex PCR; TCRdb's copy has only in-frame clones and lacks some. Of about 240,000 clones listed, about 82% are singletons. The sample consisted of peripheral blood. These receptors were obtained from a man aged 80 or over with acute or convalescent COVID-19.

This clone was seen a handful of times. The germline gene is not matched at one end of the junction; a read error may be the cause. The CDR3 sequence is CASSGPGTPLGAF. The CDR3, as DNA: TGTGCCAGCAGCGGTCCCGGGACACCCTTGGGGGCTTTT. The genes are TRBV11-2 and TRBJ1-4; weak D call: TRBD1 (6 bases). The CDR3 is 13 residues long. Germline V gives CDR1 SGHAT, CDR2 FQNNGV.

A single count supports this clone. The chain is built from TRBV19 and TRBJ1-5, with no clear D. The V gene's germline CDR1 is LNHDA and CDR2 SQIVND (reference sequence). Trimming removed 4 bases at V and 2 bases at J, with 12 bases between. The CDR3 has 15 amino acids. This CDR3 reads CASSTPSGRNQPQHF. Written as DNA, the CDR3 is TGTGCCAGTAGTACCCCAAGCGGCCGCAATCAGCCCCAGCATTTT.

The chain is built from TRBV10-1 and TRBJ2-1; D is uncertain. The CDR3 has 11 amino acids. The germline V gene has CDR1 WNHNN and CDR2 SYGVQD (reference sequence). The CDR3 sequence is CASSGYNEQFF. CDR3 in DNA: TGCGCTAGCTCGGGCTACAATGAGCAGTTCTTC.